The 23 T cell receptor beta chains below come from one sample, sequenced in a study of OX40 agonist ivuxolimab in advanced cancers. Method: immunoSEQ multiplex PCR; TCRdb's copy keeps in-frame clones and lacks some. The sample has 35,000 to 45,000 clones, 75% to 85% seen once. The material sequenced was CD4+ or CD8+ T cells sorted from blood, taken in a trial of the OX40 agonist ivuxolimab. Receptors were obtained from an adult with an advanced solid tumor such as melanoma, head and neck, liver or kidney cancer.

This chain uses TRBV5-1 with TRBJ1-2; D is perhaps TRBD1 (5 bases). V lost 4 bases, J lost 8 bases, and 18 bases lay in between. CDR3 size: 14 residues. Per the germline V gene, CDR1 is SGHRS and CDR2 is YFSETQ. DNA of the CDR3: TGCGCCAGCAGCCCGGAGGGTTTCGGGGACGGCTACACCTTC. It encodes CASSPEGFGDGYTF.

V is TRBV30 and J is TRBJ1-4, with a possible D match to TRBD1 (5 bases). The CDR3 length is 15 residues. From germline, CDR1 is GTSNPN and CDR2 SVGIG (reference sequence). V lost 3 bases to trimming and J lost 5 bases, with 16 bases between them. CDR3 residues: CAWRAQGTVNEKLFF. CDR3 DNA sequence: TGTGCCTGGAGGGCGCAAGGGACGGTAAATGAAAAACTGTTTTTT.

The J gene is TRBJ2-7, the V gene TRBV6-1, with D possibly being TRBD2 (5 bases). Germline CDR1 is MNHNS and CDR2 is SASEGT. CDR3 length equals 14 residues. Trimming removed 6 bases from V and 6 bases from J, with 18 bases in between. The CDR3 DNA follows: TGTGCCAGCAGACCTTCGGGGTCCCCCTCCGAGCAGTACTTC. Its protein is CASRPSGSPSEQYF.

This clone was seen once. The genes are TRBV18 and TRBJ1-1; no reliable D call. The germline gives CDR1 KGHSH, CDR2 LQKENI. V was shortened by 4 bases and J by 4 bases, with 19 bases between the two germline ends. The CDR3 covers 16 residues. The CDR3 loop is CASSRGRVGGGTEAFF. As DNA, the CDR3 is TGTGCCAGCTCACGAGGTAGGGTAGGAGGAGGCACTGAAGCTTTCTTT.

V usage is TRBV5-6 and J usage is TRBJ1-4, with 8 bases matching TRBD1. Germline CDR1 and CDR2: SGHDT and YYEEEE. With V trimmed by 0 bases and J by 2 bases, 9 bases remained unmatched. The CDR3 loop spans 18 amino acids. The CDR3: CASSLAGQGAGTNEKLFF. The CDR3 region has the DNA TGTGCCAGCAGCTTGGCCGGGCAGGGGGCAGGGACTAATGAAAAACTGTTTTTT.

The count of this clone is one. V gene TRBV30 combines with J gene TRBJ1-4; weak D call: TRBD1 (6 bases). The ends were cut back, 1 base at V and 15 bases at J, with 18 bases in the middle. This CDR3 has 13 residues. The germline CDR1 and CDR2 sequences are GTSNPN and SVGIG (reference sequence). CDR3 protein: CAWSAFTGAEVFF. The CDR3 bases are TGTGCCTGGAGTGCTTTTACGGGGGCCGAGGTGTTTTTT.

This rearrangement joins TRBV6-1 to TRBJ2-1, with 11 nucleotides matching TRBD2. The CDR3 has 15 amino acids. The trim removed 5 bases at V and 4 bases at J, leaving 4 bases unmatched. The germline gives CDR1 MNHNS, CDR2 SASEGT. For the CDR3, the DNA is TGTGCCAGCAGTTTTAGCGGGAGGGGTTACAATGAGCAGTTCTTC. Amino acids: CASSFSGRGYNEQFF.

The gene calls are TRBV28 and TRBJ2-7; 8 bases match TRBD1. Trimming removed 4 bases from V and 1 base from J; junction bases left unmatched: 6. CDR1 MDHEN and CDR2 SYDVKM come from the germline V gene. The CDR3 extends over 15 amino acids. CDR3 residues: CASSSRDRLSYEQYF. CDR3 nucleotides: TGTGCCAGCAGTTCCCGGGACAGGCTTTCCTACGAGCAGTACTTC. Full variable domain (outside the CDR3, taken from reference TRBV28 and TRBJ2-7): DVKVTQSSRYLVKRTGEKVFLECVQDMDHENMFWYRQDPGLGLRLIYFSYDVKMKEKGDIPEGYSVSREKKERFSLILESASTNQTSMYLCASSSRDRLSYEQYFGPGTRLTVT.

This clone was seen only a few times. The chain recombines TRBV30 with TRBJ1-5; no reliable D call. The CDR3 extends over 13 amino acids. V lost 2 bases, J lost 5 bases, and 10 bases lay in between. Germline values: CDR1 GTSNPN, CDR2 SVGIG (reference sequence). The CDR3 is CAWSSGWDQPQHF. Here the CDR3 DNA reads TGTGCCTGGAGTTCGGGGTGGGATCAGCCCCAGCATTTT. The full variable domain, in which reference TRBV30 and TRBJ1-5 provide the parts outside the CDR3, is SQTIHQWPATLVQPVGSPLSLECTVEGTSNPNLYWYRQAAGRGLQLLFYSVGIGQISSEVPQNLSASRPQDRQFILSSKKLLLSDSGFYLCAWSSGWDQPQHFGDGTRLSIL.

The chain recombines TRBV7-9 with TRBJ1-3; D remains unclear. Germline loops: CDR1 SEHNR, CDR2 FQNEAQ (reference sequence). There are 15 residues in the CDR3. Deletions cut 5 bases from V and 0 bases from J, with 11 bases between. CDR3 protein: CASSPGRLSGNTIYF. The CDR3 DNA follows: TGTGCCAGCAGCCCAGGACGGCTCTCTGGAAACACCATATATTTT. The entire variable domain, with the rest obtained from reference TRBV7-9 and TRBJ1-3, is as follows: DTGVSQNPRHKITKRGQNVTFRCDPISEHNRLYWYRQTLGQGPEFLTYFQNEAQLEKSRLLSDRFSAERPKGSFSTLEIQRTEQGDSAMYLCASSPGRLSGNTIYFGEGSWLTVV.

The chain has TRBV10-1 and TRBJ2-1; D gene unclear. Germline lookup yields CDR1 WNHNN and CDR2 SYGVQD (reference sequence). The CDR3 contains 12 residues. Trimming shortened V by 4 bases and J by 8 bases, and 9 bases separated the two germline ends. Here the CDR3 reads CASSAVRDEQFF. The CDR3, as DNA: TGCGCCAGCAGTGCAGTAAGGGATGAGCAGTTCTTC.

The chain employs TRBV2 and TRBJ1-1; D ambiguous. The CDR3 runs 12 residues. The V gene lost 6 bases and the J gene lost 5 bases, with 10 bases spanning the gap. Germline V gene data show CDR1 as SNHLY and CDR2 as FYNNEI. The CDR3 spells CASSAHGTEAFF. The CDR3 DNA follows: TGTGCCAGCAGCGCTCACGGAACTGAAGCTTTCTTT.

This clone was seen a single time. The rearrangement links TRBV19 to TRBJ2-7; 10 nucleotides line up with TRBD1. Germline CDR1 reads LNHDA; CDR2 reads SQIVND (reference sequence). CDR3 length: 14 residues. The V gene end was trimmed by 3 bases and the J gene end by 5 bases; junction bases not matched to a gene: 4. The CDR3 here is CASSMGQGFNEQYF. DNA of the CDR3: TGTGCCAGTAGTATGGGACAGGGGTTCAACGAGCAGTACTTC.

This rearrangement joins TRBV19 to TRBJ1-5; D not resolved. The germline CDR1 and CDR2 sequences are LNHDA and SQIVND (reference sequence). Deletions cut 7 bases from V and 4 bases from J, with 11 bases between. CDR3 length: 13 residues. CDR3 region: CASMRAGNQPQHF. CDR3 DNA: TGTGCCAGTATGCGGGCCGGTAATCAGCCCCAGCATTTT.

The chain recombines TRBV21-1 with TRBJ1-2. TRBV21-1 is designated a pseudogene. The CDR3 length is 14 residues. CDR3 nucleotide sequence: TGTGCCAGCAGCAAAGGCGCGTCCCCCTATGGCTACACCTTC. Translating gives CASSKGASPYGYTF.

The J gene is TRBJ1-2, the V gene TRBV5-1, with TRBD1 identical over 7 bases. V was clipped by 5 bases and J by 3 bases; unmatched bases: 10. Germline CDR1 reads SGHRS; CDR2 reads YFSETQ. The CDR3 covers 15 residues. The CDR3 loop reads CASSRNRGNDYGYTF. Written as DNA, the CDR3 is TGCGCCAGCAGTCGGAACAGGGGTAACGACTATGGCTACACCTTC.

The chain uses TRBV28 and TRBJ2-6; no clear D. The length of the CDR3 is 17 residues. V lost 8 bases, J lost 1 base, and 18 bases lay in between. Germline-derived CDR1 and CDR2 are MDHEN and SYDVKM. In DNA, the CDR3 is TGTGCCAGCGCTATCAACGGTGGATGGTCTGGGGCCAACGTCCTGACTTTC. It specifies CASAINGGWSGANVLTF.

V gene TRBV29-1 combines with J gene TRBJ1-4, with 9 bases fitting TRBD1. V lost 4 bases, J lost 3 bases, and 6 bases stayed unmatched. Looked up from germline, CDR1 is SQVTM and CDR2 is ANQGSEA. CDR3 length equals 15 residues. DNA of the CDR3: TGCAGCGTTGGTCCGCGACAGGGGGCTAATGAAAAACTGTTTTTT. Its translation is CSVGPRQGANEKLFF.

The J gene is TRBJ2-7, the V gene TRBV28, with 7 bases identical to TRBD1. The CDR3 consists of 16 residues. Per the germline V gene, CDR1 is MDHEN and CDR2 is SYDVKM. Losses at the gene ends were 5 bases for V and 0 bases for J; bases not matched to a gene: 10. The DNA for the CDR3 is TGTGCCAGCAGTCAAACTAAAGGGGGCCCCTCCTACGAGCAGTACTTC. Amino acid sequence: CASSQTKGGPSYEQYF.

In its sample, this clone was seen a few times. The chain has TRBV6-5 and TRBJ2-3, with 10 bases fitting TRBD1. The CDR3 is 15 amino acids. Per the germline V gene, CDR1 is MNHEY and CDR2 is SVGAGI. V was pared by 7 bases and J by 0 bases, with 4 bases of the junction left unmatched. CDR3 sequence (DNA): TGTGCCAGCATCCCGGGACAGGGGAGCACAGATACGCAGTATTTT. It translates to CASIPGQGSTDTQYF.

V and J are TRBV28 and TRBJ1-2, with D maybe TRBD1 (5 bases). This CDR3 spans 13 amino acids. Germline lookup yields CDR1 MDHEN and CDR2 SYDVKM. Deletions cut 6 bases from V and 7 bases from J, with 15 bases between. CDR3 in DNA: TGTGCCAGCAGCCTCCCGGGGGGTTCTGGCTACACCTTC. Encoded protein: CASSLPGGSGYTF.

The V call is TRBV6-1, the J call TRBJ1-4, with TRBD1 identical over 8 bases. This CDR3 has 14 amino acids. V was pared by 6 bases and J by 7 bases, with 7 bases of the junction left unmatched. Germline CDR1 reads MNHNS; CDR2 reads SASEGT. This CDR3 is CASSDRGGGEKLFF. The CDR3 region has the DNA TGTGCCAGCAGCGACAGGGGAGGCGGTGAAAAACTGTTTTTT.

The chain employs TRBV6-1 and TRBJ1-4; D not resolved. Germline assignment: CDR1 MNHNS and CDR2 SASEGT. V shed 3 bases and J shed 0 bases, with 23 bases lying between them. This CDR3 has 20 amino acids. The CDR3 bases are TGTGCCAGCAGTGACCCGACGGTGCAGGCGCGGACTGCAACTAATGAAAAACTGTTTTTT. Its translation is CASSDPTVQARTATNEKLFF.